This entry lists 21 T cell receptor beta chains sequenced from one sample in a study of T cells in Graves' hyperthyroidism and ophthalmopathy. Amplification targeted TCR beta CDR3 regions from RNA transcripts. Researchers ran a first-round RT-PCR on the TCR CDR3 using the HTBI primer set. TCRdb ran MiXCR on the multiplex PCR reads and lists one entry per CDR3 protein. This sample carries about 590,000 distinct CDR3 sequences, about a sixth of them seen once, and the ten largest clones take approximately 7%. Sequenced sample: blood. Receptors originate from a woman aged 30 to 39 with Graves' hyperthyroidism.

This clonotype was found many times. This sequence joins TRBV6-1 and TRBJ1-1; 7 bases align to TRBD1. V trimming: 6 bases; J trimming: 1 base; junction bases outside the gene matches: 5. The CDR3 contains 14 residues. Per germline, CDR1 MNHNS and CDR2 SASEGT. CDR3 region: CASSLTGWNTEAFF. CDR3 coding DNA: TGTGCCAGCAGCCTGACAGGGTGGAACACTGAAGCTTTCTTT.

V and J are TRBV18 and TRBJ2-7, with D maybe TRBD1 (6 bases). The CDR3 contains 16 residues. The V end was cut by 6 bases, the J end by 7 bases, with 25 bases between. Germline assignment: CDR1 KGHSH and CDR2 LQKENI. The CDR3 region is CASSASQGARQSEQYF. CDR3 coding DNA: TGTGCCAGCTCGGCATCACAGGGTGCGAGACAATCGGAGCAGTACTTC. The complete variable domain, with remaining parts taken from reference TRBV18 and TRBJ2-7, reads NAGVMQNPRHLVRRRGQEARLRCSPMKGHSHVYWYRQLPEEGLKFMVYLQKENIIDESGMPKERFSAEFPKEGPSILRIQQVVRGDSAAYFCASSASQGARQSEQYFGPGTRLTVT.

This clonotype occurred many times. The rearrangement uses TRBV29-1 and TRBJ2-4; 8 nucleotides match TRBD1. Germline lookup yields CDR1 SQVTM and CDR2 ANQGSEA. CDR3 length: 12 residues. With V trimmed by 7 bases and J by 9 bases, 8 bases remained unmatched. The DNA for the CDR3 is TGCAGCGGAGGACAGGGACAGGCCATTCAGTACTTC. Translating it yields CSGGQGQAIQYF.

This chain links TRBV4-2 with TRBJ1-1; no reliable D call. Germline CDR1 LGHNA, CDR2 YNFKEQ. The CDR3 spans 14 residues. V was shortened by 1 base and J by 0 bases, with 6 bases between the two germline ends. CDR3 nucleotide sequence: TGTGCCAGCAGCCAAGGACGGATGAACACTGAAGCTTTCTTT. Translation: CASSQGRMNTEAFF.

This clonotype has a count of ten or more. The chain uses TRBV7-2 and TRBJ2-7; 11 bases align to TRBD2. The ends lost 4 bases at V and 1 base at J; junction bases unmatched: 3. CDR3 length: 15 amino acids. CDR1 and CDR2 from the germline V gene are SGHTA and FQGNSA. Here the CDR3 reads CASSWGLADSYEQYF. The DNA of the CDR3 is TGTGCCAGCAGCTGGGGACTAGCGGATTCCTACGAGCAGTACTTC. The full variable domain, its missing parts supplied by reference TRBV7-2 and TRBJ2-7, is GAGVSQSPSNKVTEKGKDVELRCDPISGHTALYWYRQSLGQGLEFLIYFQGNSAPDKSGLPSDRFSAERTGGSVSTLTIQRTQQEDSAVYLCASSWGLADSYEQYFGPGTRLTVT.

This clonotype occurred many times. The J gene is TRBJ2-7, the V gene TRBV11-2; D is unresolved. The V end was cut by 5 bases, the J end by 5 bases, with 22 bases between. The germline V gene encodes CDR1 SGHAT and CDR2 FQNNGV. The CDR3 extends over 16 amino acids. In DNA form, the CDR3 reads TGTGCCAGCAGCCCTGACTGGTCTTGTTCTGCGGACGAGCAGTACTTC. Amino acid sequence: CASSPDWSCSADEQYF.

The V gene is TRBV11-2, the J gene TRBJ2-1, with D perhaps matching TRBD1 or TRBD2 (5 bases each). The ends were cut back, 0 bases at V and 8 bases at J, with 11 bases in the middle. In germline, CDR1 is SGHAT, CDR2 FQNNGV. This CDR3 spans 14 amino acids. The CDR3: CASSLDAGGHEQFF. CDR3 coding DNA: TGTGCCAGCAGCTTAGATGCTGGGGGTCATGAGCAGTTCTTC.

This rearrangement joins TRBV28 to TRBJ2-5; 10 bases line up with TRBD2. The CDR3 covers 15 residues. The trim removed 5 bases at V and 0 bases at J, leaving 3 bases unmatched. Germline V lookup: CDR1 MDHEN, CDR2 SYDVKM. The CDR3 DNA follows: TGTGCCAGCAGTCCAGGACTAGCGGACCAAGAGACCCAGTACTTC. This codes for CASSPGLADQETQYF.

In this sample, this clonotype turned up a few times. The rearrangement joins TRBV2 to TRBJ2-1, with 7 bases that match TRBD1. The CDR3 is 10 residues long. With 10 bases clipped from V and 8 bases from J, the junction kept 2 bases outside the gene matches. Germline lookup yields CDR1 SNHLY and CDR2 FYNNEI. CDR3 nucleotide sequence: TGTGCCAACAGGGGCGATGAGCAGTTCTTC. Amino acid sequence: CANRGDEQFF.

CDR3 region: CASSPLSSGTSENYNEQFF. The CDR3 DNA is TGTGCCAGCTCACCACTCTCTAGCGGGACTTCAGAGAACTACAATGAGCAGTTCTTC. The chain joins TRBV18 to TRBJ2-1; 9 bases are shared with TRBD2. After removal of 1 base from V and 3 bases from J, the junction contained 13 bases not matched to a gene. Germline V lookup: CDR1 KGHSH, CDR2 LQKENI. The CDR3 loop spans 19 amino acids. Full variable domain (rest looked up from reference TRBV18 and TRBJ2-1): NAGVMQNPRHLVRRRGQEARLRCSPMKGHSHVYWYRQLPEEGLKFMVYLQKENIIDESGMPKERFSAEFPKEGPSILRIQQVVRGDSAAYFCASSPLSSGTSENYNEQFFGPGTRLTVL.

This clonotype was counted only a few times. The chain employs TRBV15 and TRBJ2-7; D is uncertain. This CDR3 region has 13 residues. Germline CDR1 is LNHNV and CDR2 is YYDKDF (reference sequence). V lost 2 bases and J lost 4, with 9 bases in between. CDR3 coding DNA: TGTGCCACCAGCAGAACTGACACGTACGAGCAGTACTTC. Residues: CATSRTDTYEQYF.

This clonotype was detected ten times or more. The rearrangement links TRBV27 to TRBJ1-2; D is unclear. Germline CDR1 is MNHEY and CDR2 is SMNVEV (reference sequence). CDR3 length: 14 amino acids. The ends were cut back, 6 bases at V and 4 bases at J, with 15 bases in the middle. CDR3 nucleotides: TGTGCCAGCAGACTCGCCGGGAGCCTCTATGGCTACACCTTC. It specifies CASRLAGSLYGYTF.

The rearrangement links TRBV19 to TRBJ1-1; 8 nucleotides align to TRBD1. The CDR3 sequence is 18 residues long. Trimming cost V 2 bases and J 1 base; bases outside gene matches: 12. The germline V gene encodes CDR1 LNHDA and CDR2 SQIVND (reference sequence). The CDR3 loop reads CASSITSGGQASNTEAFF. Written as DNA, the CDR3 is TGTGCCAGTAGTATAACCTCGGGGGGACAGGCCTCGAACACTGAAGCTTTCTTT.

This clonotype was seen at least ten times. This sequence joins TRBV7-2 and TRBJ2-7; 9 bases agree with TRBD1. Trimming took 1 base from V and 3 from J; bases not matched to a gene: 4. This CDR3 region has 15 residues. Germline CDR1 and CDR2: SGHTA and FQGNSA. The chain's CDR3 is CASSLGGQGLYEQYF. The CDR3 nucleotides read TGTGCCAGCAGCTTAGGGGGACAGGGCCTCTACGAGCAGTACTTC. The entire variable domain, with the rest obtained from reference TRBV7-2 and TRBJ2-7, is as follows: GAGVSQSPSNKVTEKGKDVELRCDPISGHTALYWYRQSLGQGLEFLIYFQGNSAPDKSGLPSDRFSAERTGGSVSTLTIQRTQQEDSAVYLCASSLGGQGLYEQYFGPGTRLTVT.

There are many counts of this clonotype. The chain is built from TRBV3-1 and TRBJ2-7, with D possibly TRBD1 on 5 matching bases. There are 14 residues in the CDR3. V was shortened by 3 bases and J by 2 bases, with 11 bases between the two germline ends. CDR1 is LGHDT, CDR2 YNNKEL, per germline (reference sequence). The CDR3 nucleotides are TGTGCCAGCAGCCACGCCCAAGGGGCCTACGAGCAGTACTTC. As protein: CASSHAQGAYEQYF.

This clonotype was observed many times. This sequence joins TRBV29-1 and TRBJ1-2, with TRBD1 identical over 8 bases. In germline, CDR1 is SQVTM, CDR2 ANQGSEA. V shed 6 bases, J shed 3 bases, and the junction held 9 bases outside the gene matches. The CDR3 spans 14 residues. CDR3 amino acids: CSVHTTGAHYGYTF. The CDR3 bases are TGCAGCGTGCACACGACAGGGGCACACTATGGCTACACCTTC. The full variable domain, rest sourced from reference TRBV29-1 and TRBJ1-2, is SAVISQKPSRDICQRGTSLTIQCQVDSQVTMMFWYRQQPGQSLTLIATANQGSEATYESGFVIDKFPISRPNLTFSTLTVSNMSPEDSSIYLCSVHTTGAHYGYTFGSGTRLTVV.

This clonotype was detected ten times or more. The chain's CDR3 is CASSPVRTSGRDYEQYF. The CDR3 nucleotides read TGTGCCAGCAGTCCCGTACGGACTAGCGGGAGAGACTACGAGCAGTACTTC. The rearrangement joins TRBV12-3 or TRBV12-4 to TRBJ2-7; 13 bases line up with TRBD2. The CDR3 length is 17 residues. J gave up 3 bases and V 5 bases, and 10 bases lay outside the gene matches.

The DNA for the CDR3 is TGCGCCAGCAGCCGATCCCCTAGCGGAGAAAACATTCAGTACTTC. This encodes CASSRSPSGENIQYF. This chain joins TRBV4-3 and TRBJ2-4; 7 bases match TRBD2. Germline V lookup: CDR1 LGHNA, CDR2 YSLEER. V dropped 4 bases and J dropped 5; count of bases not matched to a gene: 8. The CDR3 extends over 15 amino acids.

This clonotype was seen at least ten times. The V call is TRBV14, the J call TRBJ2-1; 12 bases line up with TRBD2. Trimming removed 1 base from V and 5 bases from J; junction bases left unmatched: 3. Germline V gene sequence: CDR1 SGHDN, CDR2 FVKESK. This CDR3 is built from 16 residues. This CDR3 reads CASSQGTSGINNEQFF. The CDR3 nucleotides read TGTGCCAGCAGCCAAGGGACTAGCGGGATAAACAATGAGCAGTTCTTC. Full variable domain (outside the CDR3, taken from reference TRBV14 and TRBJ2-1): EAGVTQFPSHSVIEKGQTVTLRCDPISGHDNLYWYRRVMGKEIKFLLHFVKESKQDESGMPNNRFLAERTGGTYSTLKVQPAELEDSGVYFCASSQGTSGINNEQFFGPGTRLTVL.

This clonotype was observed many times. The chain combines TRBV20-1 with TRBJ2-7; a possible D gene is TRBD2 (5 bases). This CDR3 comprises 13 residues. Trimming shortened V by 1 base and J by 3 bases, and 10 bases separated the two germline ends. Per germline, CDR1 DFQATT and CDR2 SNEGSKA (reference sequence). This chain's CDR3 is CSARAERGYEQYF. The CDR3 nucleotides read TGCAGTGCTAGAGCTGAACGGGGCTACGAGCAGTACTTC.

The chain joins TRBV6-2 or TRBV6-3 to TRBJ1-1; 7 bases are a match to TRBD1. The CDR3 extends over 16 amino acids. Germline CDR1 reads MNHEY; CDR2 reads SVGEGT. The V gene end was trimmed by 2 bases and the J gene end by 5 bases; junction bases not matched to a gene: 11. The CDR3 region has the DNA TGTGCCAGCAGTTACCAGGAGACAGGGAGGACGACTGAAGCTTTCTTT. Its protein is CASSYQETGRTTEAFF.